This T cell receptor beta chain stems from a study of blood T cell repertoires in COVID-19. This CDR3 has 12 amino acids. Germline V gene lookup returns CDR1 SGHVS and CDR2 FNYEAQ. The junction had 1 base not matched to a gene; V was cut back by 10 bases and J by 0 bases. Sequenced by immunoSEQ multiplex PCR; TCRdb stores in-frame clones only, minus some. This table holds under 450,000 clones, about four fifths found once. Specimen: PBMCs or T cells enriched from blood (not recorded which). The chain is built from TRBV7-6 and TRBJ2-3, with TRBD1 matching over 7 bases. This TCR derives from a woman aged 50 to 60 who had recovered from COVID-19. CDR3 sequence reads: CATGQSTDTQYF. The CDR3 DNA reads as TGTGCCACGGGACAGAGCACAGATACGCAGTATTTT.